The 27 T cell receptor beta chains reported below all come from one sample, sequenced in a study of cytomegalovirus exposure and HLA in healthy donors. Primers included in the PCR were 60 Vbeta and 13 Jbeta primers. Clones were sequenced by immunoSEQ multiplex PCR, and TCRdb holds only the in-frame ones, with some missing. The sample lists roughly 100,000 clones; 65% to 80% were seen once. The sequencing sample was made of PBMCs. The receptors were gathered from a woman in her thirties or forties in good health and CMV-seronegative.

The rearrangement joins TRBV30 to TRBJ1-1; no clear D. The germline gives CDR1 GTSNPN, CDR2 SVGIG (reference sequence). Trimming took 4 bases from V and 2 from J, leaving 14 bases between them. The CDR3 covers 14 residues. CDR3 region: CAWTGNSLNTEAFF. CDR3 coding DNA: TGTGCCTGGACCGGAAACAGCTTAAACACTGAAGCTTTCTTT.

The chain uses TRBV7-2 and TRBJ1-1, with D tentatively TRBD1 (5 bases). CDR3 length equals 13 residues. The germline V gene has CDR1 SGHTA and CDR2 FQGNSA. Between the trimmed V and J ends, which lost 5 bases and 4 bases, there was a span of 11 bases. CDR3: CASSTRQSTEAFF. The CDR3 region has the DNA TGTGCCAGCAGCACCCGACAGAGCACTGAAGCTTTCTTT.

The genes are TRBV7-9 and TRBJ2-5, with 9 bases matching TRBD1. CDR3 length: 14 amino acids. CDR1 is SEHNR, CDR2 FQNEAQ, per germline (reference sequence). Losses at the gene ends were 5 bases for V and 2 bases for J; bases not matched to a gene: 3. The CDR3 sequence is CASSPGTGQETQYF. The CDR3 coding sequence is TGTGCCAGCAGCCCCGGGACAGGGCAAGAGACCCAGTACTTC.

The V call is TRBV28, the J call TRBJ2-3, with TRBD2 matching over 8 bases. Germline assignment: CDR1 MDHEN and CDR2 SYDVKM. This CDR3 comprises 14 residues. V shed 9 bases, J shed 4 bases, and the junction held 9 bases outside the gene matches. DNA for the CDR3: TGTGCCAGTCAACCCGGGGGGGAAGCAGATACGCAGTATTTT. It encodes CASQPGGEADTQYF.

This clone was found a few times. This chain joins TRBV6-5 and TRBJ1-4; D is ambiguous. Germline V gene sequence: CDR1 MNHEY, CDR2 SVGAGI. The V and J ends lost 6 bases and 5 bases respectively, with 7 bases between them. The CDR3 has 12 amino acids. The CDR3 DNA follows: TGTGCCAGCAGCCCCTTAAATGAAAAACTGTTTTTT. Amino acid sequence: CASSPLNEKLFF.

The chain uses TRBV5-1 and TRBJ2-5; TRBD2 matches 13 bases. The germline V gene has CDR1 SGHRS and CDR2 YFSETQ. J was trimmed by 1 base and V by 4 bases; bases with no gene match: 4. The CDR3 has 16 amino acids. The DNA for the CDR3 is TGCGCCAGCAGCGAGGGGACTAGCGGGATCCAAGAGACCCAGTACTTC. Translating gives CASSEGTSGIQETQYF.

The chain has TRBV7-2 and TRBJ1-6, with D perhaps TRBD1 (5 bases). Trimming removed 5 bases at V and 7 bases at J, with 9 bases between. This CDR3 spans 13 amino acids. Per germline, CDR1 SGHTA and CDR2 FQGNSA. CDR3 nucleotide sequence: TGTGCCAGCAGCCCCGGGGGGAATTCACCCCTCCACTTT. Translating it yields CASSPGGNSPLHF.

A remark on this clone: The sample has other DNA sequences that encode this CDR3 too. This chain joins TRBV28 and TRBJ1-2; maybe TRBD1 (5 bases). The germline CDR1 and CDR2 sequences are MDHEN and SYDVKM. The CDR3 is made up of 15 amino acids. V lost 2 bases to trimming and J lost 8 bases, with 18 bases between them. CDR3 in amino acids: CASSLLTELVGGYTF. In nucleotides, the CDR3 is TGTGCCAGCAGTTTACTGACAGAACTCGTCGGGGGCTACACCTTC.

The chain recombines TRBV7-2 with TRBJ2-3; the match to TRBD2 covers 8 bases. Per the germline V gene, CDR1 is SGHTA and CDR2 is FQGNSA. This CDR3 is 17 amino acids long. J gave up 2 bases and V 0 bases, and 7 bases lay outside the gene matches. The CDR3, as DNA: TGTGCCAGCAGCTTAGCGCTCCGCGGGGGGTCCACAGATACGCAGTATTTT. It codes for CASSLALRGGSTDTQYF.

The chain carries TRBV5-4 and TRBJ2-7, with a weak D call TRBD1 (6 bases). CDR3 length: 15 residues. Trimming shortened V by 2 bases and J by 3 bases, and 15 bases separated the two germline ends. Per germline, CDR1 SGHNT and CDR2 YYREEE (reference sequence). This chain's CDR3 is CASSFAGTRSYEQYF. For the CDR3, the DNA is TGTGCCAGCAGCTTTGCCGGGACACGGAGCTACGAGCAGTACTTC.

This chain connects TRBV18 to TRBJ1-1, with 7 nucleotides matching TRBD1. The CDR3 is 14 amino acids. Germline loops: CDR1 KGHSH, CDR2 LQKENI. J was trimmed by 1 base and V by 3 bases; bases with no gene match: 2. CDR3: CASSPTGTNTEAFF. Written as DNA, the CDR3 is TGTGCCAGCTCACCGACAGGGACGAACACTGAAGCTTTCTTT.

This chain uses TRBV5-1 with TRBJ1-1; tentative D call: TRBD1 (5 bases). Deletions cut 0 bases from V and 5 bases from J, with 14 bases between. CDR1 and CDR2 (germline): SGHRS, YFSETQ. This CDR3 region has 15 residues. CDR3 residues: CASSLDVQGWTEAFF. In nucleotides, the CDR3 is TGCGCCAGCAGCTTGGATGTCCAGGGTTGGACTGAAGCTTTCTTT. Supplemented by reference TRBV5-1 and TRBJ1-1, the full variable domain reads KAGVTQTPRYLIKTRGQQVTLSCSPISGHRSVSWYQQTPGQGLQFLFEYFSETQRNKGNFPGRFSGRQFSNSRSEMNVSTLELGDSALYLCASSLDVQGWTEAFFGQGTRLTVV.

This clone was seen only a few times. The rearrangement links TRBV18 to TRBJ2-5, with 8 positions matching TRBD2. Germline V gives CDR1 KGHSH, CDR2 LQKENI. CDR3 size: 14 residues. V trimming: 6 bases; J trimming: 4 bases; junction bases outside the gene matches: 7. The CDR3 here is CASSTRGAGETQYF. The DNA for the CDR3 is TGTGCCAGCTCGACGCGGGGGGCAGGAGAGACCCAGTACTTC.

V and J are TRBV10-3 and TRBJ2-6; 11 bases map to TRBD1. The V gene end was trimmed by 7 bases and the J gene end by 2 bases; junction bases not matched to a gene: 4. Germline CDR1 ENHRY, CDR2 SYGVKD. The CDR3 contains 16 residues. This CDR3 is CAITSGQGAGANVLTF. CDR3 nucleotide sequence: TGTGCCATCACATCGGGACAGGGGGCTGGGGCCAACGTCCTGACTTTC.

The chain has TRBV5-1 and TRBJ2-5; possibly TRBD2 for D (6 bases). The CDR3 length is 15 residues. The V end was cut by 3 bases, the J end by 2 bases, with 14 bases between. Looked up from germline, CDR1 is SGHRS and CDR2 is YFSETQ. CDR3 amino acids: CASSWAGGTQETQYF. Written as DNA, the CDR3 is TGCGCCAGCAGCTGGGCGGGCGGGACTCAAGAGACCCAGTACTTC.

The chain carries TRBV7-2 and TRBJ2-1; 12 nucleotides line up with TRBD2. This CDR3 has 14 amino acids. CDR1 is SGHTA, CDR2 FQGNSA, per germline. V dropped 10 bases and J dropped 4; count of bases not matched to a gene: 5. CDR3 nucleotides: TGTGCCACCACCGGACTAGCGGGATACAATGAGCAGTTCTTC. Residues: CATTGLAGYNEQFF.

The chain carries TRBV29-1 and TRBJ2-7; D is perhaps TRBD2 (5 bases). The germline CDR1 and CDR2 sequences are SQVTM and ANQGSEA. V gave up 4 bases and J gave up 0 bases, with 7 bases separating them. The CDR3 totals 12 residues. In DNA form, the CDR3 reads TGCAGCGTTGGGACTTCCTCCTACGAGCAGTACTTC. It encodes CSVGTSSYEQYF.

A word on this clone: The same CDR3 is also encoded by other DNA sequences in this sample. The genes are TRBV9 and TRBJ2-4; possible D gene TRBD2, 6 bases. Germline CDR1 is SGDLS and CDR2 is YYNGEE. Trimming removed 3 bases from V and 0 bases from J, with 16 bases in between. The CDR3 length is 17 residues. CDR3 sequence reads: CASSAPRGGKAKNIQYF. The CDR3 DNA follows: TGTGCCAGCAGCGCCCCTAGGGGCGGGAAAGCCAAAAACATTCAGTACTTC.

There are a few counts of this clone. V gene TRBV7-2 combines with J gene TRBJ1-1; 7 positions agree with TRBD1. V dropped 3 bases and J dropped 5; count of bases not matched to a gene: 9. In germline, CDR1 is SGHTA, CDR2 FQGNSA. This CDR3 region has 15 residues. CDR3: CASSFHIGRGTEAFF. The CDR3 DNA reads TGTGCCAGCAGCTTCCATATTGGCAGGGGGACTGAAGCTTTCTTT. The full variable domain, its missing parts supplied by reference TRBV7-2 and TRBJ1-1, is GAGVSQSPSNKVTEKGKDVELRCDPISGHTALYWYRQSLGQGLEFLIYFQGNSAPDKSGLPSDRFSAERTGGSVSTLTIQRTQQEDSAVYLCASSFHIGRGTEAFFGQGTRLTVV.

The V gene is TRBV5-1, the J gene TRBJ2-1, with 8 bases that match TRBD2. V gave up 3 bases and J gave up 6 bases; unmatched junction bases: 8. The germline gives CDR1 SGHRS, CDR2 YFSETQ. The CDR3 spans 15 residues. The CDR3 DNA follows: TGCGCCAGCAGCTGGGAGCGGGAGCCCCCCAATGAGCAGTTCTTC. Protein: CASSWEREPPNEQFF.

CDR3 sequence: CAGGQGSYEQYF. The CDR3 DNA reads as TGTGCCGGCGGACAGGGCTCCTACGAGCAGTACTTC. The chain combines TRBV30 with TRBJ2-7; 8 positions agree with TRBD1. The CDR3 is 12 amino acids. Germline V gene data show CDR1 as GTSNPN and CDR2 as SVGIG (reference sequence). Unmatched junction bases numbered 3, after V lost 8 bases and J lost 0 bases.

This sequence joins TRBV9 and TRBJ2-3, with D perhaps TRBD2 (6 bases). The CDR3 length is 14 residues. CDR1 is SGDLS and CDR2 is YYNGEE in the germline V gene. The V and J ends lost 3 bases and 4 bases respectively, with 12 bases between them. CDR3 sequence reads: CASSETGLADTQYF. The CDR3 nucleotides read TGTGCCAGCAGCGAAACGGGACTGGCAGATACGCAGTATTTT.

This clone was detected only once. This chain uses TRBV10-3 with TRBJ2-1, with 9 bases identical to TRBD2. J lost 0 bases, V lost 6 bases, and 6 bases had no gene match. From germline, CDR1 is ENHRY and CDR2 SYGVKD. The CDR3 runs 16 residues. CDR3 coding DNA: TGTGCCATCAGGGGAAGCGGGGGGTTCTCCTACAATGAGCAGTTCTTC. It encodes CAIRGSGGFSYNEQFF.

The table lists this clone with a few counts. The J gene is TRBJ1-1, the V gene TRBV4-3; the D gene is possibly TRBD1 (6 bases). This CDR3 comprises 17 residues. CDR1 LGHNA and CDR2 YSLEER come from the germline V gene. V dropped 0 bases and J dropped 0 bases, with 14 bases sitting between them. CDR3 sequence reads: CASSQDRGARLNTEAFF. CDR3 in DNA: TGCGCCAGCAGCCAAGACCGGGGGGCGAGGTTGAACACTGAAGCTTTCTTT.

V usage is TRBV25-1 and J usage is TRBJ2-7; D possibly corresponds to TRBD1 (5 bases). CDR1 is MGHDK and CDR2 is SYGVNS in the germline V gene. The CDR3 is 14 amino acids. The germline V and J ends were trimmed by 4 bases and 5 bases, with 15 bases remaining between them. Here the CDR3 DNA reads TGTGCCAGCAGTGCTCCTCCAGGGTACCACGAGCAGTACTTC. Protein product: CASSAPPGYHEQYF.

The chain has TRBV27 and TRBJ1-2; TRBD1 agrees at 8 bases. CDR3 length: 13 amino acids. Germline V gene sequence: CDR1 MNHEY, CDR2 SMNVEV (reference sequence). The trim removed 6 bases at V and 6 bases at J, leaving 6 bases unmatched. CDR3: CASSSGQGDGYTF. CDR3 nucleotide sequence: TGTGCCAGCAGCTCCGGACAGGGTGATGGCTACACCTTC.

The chain combines TRBV28 with TRBJ1-1; TRBD1 aligns across 9 bases. Germline V gives CDR1 MDHEN, CDR2 SYDVKM. The CDR3 covers 17 residues. V lost 3 bases and J lost 3; bases outside the gene matches: 11. DNA for the CDR3: TGTGCCAGCAGTTTTGACGCGGGACAGGGAGAGCACACTGAAGCTTTCTTT. Amino acid sequence: CASSFDAGQGEHTEAFF. Using reference TRBV28 and TRBJ1-1 for the parts outside the CDR3, the full variable domain is DVKVTQSSRYLVKRTGEKVFLECVQDMDHENMFWYRQDPGLGLRLIYFSYDVKMKEKGDIPEGYSVSREKKERFSLILESASTNQTSMYLCASSFDAGQGEHTEAFFGQGTRLTVV.